These 7 T cell receptor beta chains were sequenced from one sample in a study of beta chain features in type 1 diabetes. The authors reverse transcribed all of the isolated RNA, so sequencing captured expressed TCRB transcripts. Assay: immunoSEQ multiplex PCR; the TCRdb copy retains only in-frame clones and omits some. This sample has 250,000 to 350,000 clones, with approximately 11% found just once. Source material: naive CD4+ T cells from blood. Every receptor here comes from a woman aged 25 to 39 in good health.

The rearrangement links TRBV4-3 to TRBJ1-1, with no clear D. This CDR3 is built from 13 residues. Trimming cost V 4 bases and J 7 bases, with 13 bases left between them. Germline CDR1 is LGHNA and CDR2 is YSLEER. The CDR3 DNA is TGCGCCAGCAGCCGAACGCGGAGGAGTGAAGCTTTCTTT. This encodes CASSRTRRSEAFF.

Written as DNA, the CDR3 is TGTGCCAGCAGTCGAACCGGGACAGGGACAGATACGCAGTATTTT. Encoded protein: CASSRTGTGTDTQYF. The chain combines TRBV28 with TRBJ2-3; 9 bases align to TRBD1. Losses at the gene ends were 5 bases for V and 3 bases for J; bases not matched to a gene: 6. There are 15 residues in the CDR3. CDR1 and CDR2 (germline): MDHEN, SYDVKM. The entire variable domain, with the rest obtained from reference TRBV28 and TRBJ2-3, is as follows: DVKVTQSSRYLVKRTGEKVFLECVQDMDHENMFWYRQDPGLGLRLIYFSYDVKMKEKGDIPEGYSVSREKKERFSLILESASTNQTSMYLCASSRTGTGTDTQYFGPGTRLTVL.

The chain combines TRBV9 with TRBJ2-7; 10 bases are shared with TRBD2. From germline, CDR1 is SGDLS and CDR2 YYNGEE. The CDR3 has 14 amino acids. With V trimmed by 6 bases and J by 7 bases, 10 bases remained unmatched. This chain's CDR3 is CASNLGLATGEQYF. DNA of the CDR3: TGTGCCAGCAACCTGGGACTAGCGACGGGGGAGCAGTACTTC.

This clone has more than one count but fewer than ten. The chain joins TRBV7-2 to TRBJ2-7; 8 nucleotides agree with TRBD2. The germline V gene encodes CDR1 SGHTA and CDR2 FQGNSA. V dropped 7 bases and J dropped 2; count of bases not matched to a gene: 4. The CDR3 extends over 13 amino acids. CDR3 coding DNA: TGTGCCAGCATGATTAGCGGGACCTACGAGCAGTACTTC. It yields the protein CASMISGTYEQYF.

V usage is TRBV7-9 and J usage is TRBJ1-2, with 7 bases matching TRBD1. V gave up 0 bases and J gave up 4 bases; unmatched junction bases: 5. Germline values: CDR1 SEHNR, CDR2 FQNEAQ (reference sequence). The CDR3 spans 15 residues. CDR3 sequence reads: CASSLARGLGYGYTF. In DNA, the CDR3 is TGTGCCAGCAGCTTAGCAAGGGGGCTCGGCTATGGCTACACCTTC. The variable domain in full, with the rest retrieved from reference TRBV7-9 and TRBJ1-2, is DTGVSQNPRHKITKRGQNVTFRCDPISEHNRLYWYRQTLGQGPEFLTYFQNEAQLEKSRLLSDRFSAERPKGSFSTLEIQRTEQGDSAMYLCASSLARGLGYGYTFGSGTRLTVV.

This clone has more than one count but fewer than ten. The rearrangement joins TRBV7-9 to TRBJ2-3; a possible D gene is TRBD2 (6 bases). The germline V gene has CDR1 SEHNR and CDR2 FQNEAQ (reference sequence). This CDR3 contains 11 residues. The CDR3 reads CAGGATDTQYF. For the CDR3, the DNA is TGTGCGGGCGGGGCTACAGATACGCAGTATTTT. The entire variable domain, with the rest obtained from reference TRBV7-9 and TRBJ2-3, is as follows: DTGVSQNPRHKITKRGQNVTFRCDPISEHNRLYWYRQTLGQGPEFLTYFQNEAQLEKSRLLSDRFSAERPKGSFSTLEIQRTEQGDSAMYLCAGGATDTQYFGPGTRLTVL.

The sample holds a few counts of this clone. V usage is TRBV4-2 and J usage is TRBJ1-3; D is uncertain. V was clipped by 0 bases and J by 4 bases, with 7 bases between them. The CDR3 is 14 residues long. Germline CDR1 LGHNA, CDR2 YNFKEQ. The chain's CDR3 is CASSQDTRGNTIYF. CDR3 DNA sequence: TGTGCCAGCAGCCAAGATACCAGAGGAAACACCATATATTTT.